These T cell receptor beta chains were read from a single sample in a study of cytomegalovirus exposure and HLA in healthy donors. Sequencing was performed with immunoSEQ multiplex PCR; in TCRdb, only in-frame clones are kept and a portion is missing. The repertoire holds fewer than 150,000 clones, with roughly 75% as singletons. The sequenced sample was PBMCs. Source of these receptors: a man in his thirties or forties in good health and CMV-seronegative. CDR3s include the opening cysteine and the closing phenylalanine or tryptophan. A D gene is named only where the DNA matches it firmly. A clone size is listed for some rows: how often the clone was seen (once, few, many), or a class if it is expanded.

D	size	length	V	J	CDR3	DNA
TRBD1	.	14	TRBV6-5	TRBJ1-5	CASSSGQTYQPQHF	TGTGCCAGCAGCTCGGGACAGACTTATCAGCCCCAGCATTTT
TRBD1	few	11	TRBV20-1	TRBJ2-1	CSVAGGREQFF	TGCAGTGTGGCAGGGGGCCGTGAGCAGTTCTTC
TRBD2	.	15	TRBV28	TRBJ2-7	CASSLLSGRADEQYF	TGTGCCAGCAGTTTACTTAGCGGGAGGGCCGACGAGCAGTACTTC
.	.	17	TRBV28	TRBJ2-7	CASSSRVGFRVAYEQYF	TGTGCCAGCAGCTCCCGGGTAGGTTTCAGGGTAGCCTACGAGCAGTACTTC
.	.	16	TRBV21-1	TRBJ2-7	CASSKDGARCSYEQYF	TGTGCCAGCAGCAAAGATGGAGCGCGGTGCTCCTACGAGCAGTACTTC
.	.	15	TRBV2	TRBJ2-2	CASRTGGAGTGELFF	TGTGCCAGCAGAACTGGGGGGGCAGGCACCGGGGAGCTGTTTTTT
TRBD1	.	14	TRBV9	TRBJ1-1	CASSAGQTNTEAFF	TGTGCCAGCAGCGCGGGACAGACGAACACTGAAGCTTTCTTT
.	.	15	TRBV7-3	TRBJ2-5	CASSLIGGSQETQYF	TGTGCCAGCAGCTTAATAGGCGGTTCCCAAGAGACCCAGTACTTC
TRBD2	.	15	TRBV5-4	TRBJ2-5	CASSRTSGGIETQYF	TGTGCCAGCAGCCGGACTAGCGGGGGGATAGAGACCCAGTACTTC
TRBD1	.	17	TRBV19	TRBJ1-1	CASSIPGQGVRNTEAFF	TGTGCCAGTAGTATCCCGGGACAGGGGGTCCGGAACACTGAAGCTTTCTTT
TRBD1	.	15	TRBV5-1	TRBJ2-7	CASRAGTGGLSEQYF	TGCGCCAGCAGGGCCGGGACAGGGGGCTTATCCGAGCAGTACTTC
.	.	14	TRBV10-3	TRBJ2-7	CAISESRTSYEQYF	TGTGCCATCAGTGAGTCTAGGACATCCTACGAGCAGTACTTC
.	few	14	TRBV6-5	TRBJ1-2	CASRPTGLGYGYTF	TGTGCCAGCAGGCCTACAGGGTTGGGATATGGCTACACCTTC
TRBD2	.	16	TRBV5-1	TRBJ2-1	CASSPLTSGSYNEQFF	TGCGCCAGCAGCCCATTGACTAGCGGGTCCTACAATGAGCAGTTCTTC
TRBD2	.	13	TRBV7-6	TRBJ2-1	CASSLAAGGPKFF	TGTGCCAGCAGCTTAGCGGCGGGGGGGCCCAAGTTCTTC
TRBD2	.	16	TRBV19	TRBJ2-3	CASSPLLAGEADTQYF	TGTGCCAGTAGTCCCCTCTTAGCGGGAGAAGCAGATACGCAGTATTTT
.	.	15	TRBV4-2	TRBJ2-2	CASSQETRRGGELFF	TGTGCCAGCAGCCAAGAAACTAGAAGGGGGGGGGAGCTGTTTTTT
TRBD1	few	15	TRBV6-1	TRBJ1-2	CASSPPGTANYGYTF	TGTGCCAGCAGTCCTCCCGGGACAGCTAACTATGGCTACACCTTC
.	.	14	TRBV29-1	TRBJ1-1	CSVRGQKPDTEAFF	TGCAGCGTTAGGGGCCAGAAGCCGGACACTGAAGCTTTCTTT
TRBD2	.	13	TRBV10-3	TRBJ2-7	CAISDVGGSEQYF	TGTGCCATCAGTGACGTGGGGGGGTCCGAGCAGTACTTC
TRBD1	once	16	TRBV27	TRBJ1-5	CASSPLRQGPFSPQHF	TGTGCCAGCAGTCCCCTACGACAGGGCCCCTTTAGCCCCCAGCATTTT
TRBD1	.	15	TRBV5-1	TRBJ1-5	CASSLAGDRAQPQHF	TGCGCCAGCAGCTTGGCCGGGGACAGGGCTCAGCCCCAGCATTTT
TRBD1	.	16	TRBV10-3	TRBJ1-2	CAISGSQRDSGYGYTF	TGTGCCATCAGTGGTTCACAACGGGACAGCGGTTATGGCTACACCTTC
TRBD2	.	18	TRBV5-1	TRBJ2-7	CASSFGGTSGRGGREQYF	TGCGCCAGCAGCTTTGGAGGGACTAGCGGCCGAGGGGGTCGCGAGCAGTACTTC
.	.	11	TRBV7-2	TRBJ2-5	CASGQFETQYF	TGTGCCAGCGGCCAGTTTGAGACCCAGTACTTC
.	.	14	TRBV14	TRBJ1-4	CASSQDPRGLGLFF	TGTGCCAGCAGCCAAGACCCACGCGGGTTAGGACTGTTTTTT
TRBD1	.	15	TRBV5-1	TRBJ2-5	CASSTRGLAFETQYF	TGCGCCAGCAGCACAAGGGGGCTAGCTTTCGAGACCCAGTACTTC
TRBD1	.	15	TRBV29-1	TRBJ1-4	CSVGRGTALNEKLFF	TGCAGCGTGGGAAGAGGGACAGCTCTTAATGAAAAACTGTTTTTT
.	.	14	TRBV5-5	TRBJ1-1	CASSLGRQALEAFF	TGTGCCAGCAGCTTGGGACGACAGGCACTTGAAGCTTTCTTT
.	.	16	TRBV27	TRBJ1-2	CASSLTGYFSNYGYTF	TGTGCCAGCAGTTTGACAGGTTATTTCTCTAACTATGGCTACACCTTC
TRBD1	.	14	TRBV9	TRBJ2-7	CASSVGTGSLEQYF	TGTGCCAGCAGCGTTGGGACAGGTAGCCTCGAGCAGTACTTC
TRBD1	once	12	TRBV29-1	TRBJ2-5	CSGGTGGETQYF	TGCAGCGGCGGGACAGGGGGAGAGACCCAGTACTTC
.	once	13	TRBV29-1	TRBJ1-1	CSVAPSMNTEAFF	TGCAGCGTTGCTCCTTCTATGAACACTGAAGCTTTCTTT
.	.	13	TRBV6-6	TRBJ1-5	CASREYSNQPQHF	TGTGCCAGCAGGGAGTATAGCAATCAGCCCCAGCATTTT
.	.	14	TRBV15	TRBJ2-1	CATSRDRQGNEQFF	TGTGCCACCAGCAGAGATCGCCAGGGCAATGAGCAGTTCTTC
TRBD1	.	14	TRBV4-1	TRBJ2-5	CASSQSGQQETQYF	TGCGCCAGCAGCCAATCGGGACAGCAAGAGACCCAGTACTTC
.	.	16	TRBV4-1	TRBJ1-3	CASSQGIGNSGNTIYF	TGCGCCAGCAGCCAAGGGATCGGGAACTCTGGAAACACCATATATTTT
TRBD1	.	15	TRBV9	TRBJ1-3	CASSNPGQGFYTIYF	TGTGCCAGCAGCAACCCGGGACAGGGTTTTTACACCATATATTTT
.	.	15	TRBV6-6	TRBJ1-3	CASSYSAFPGNTIYF	TGTGCCAGCAGTTACTCCGCGTTTCCGGGAAACACCATATATTTT
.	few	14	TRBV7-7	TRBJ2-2	CASSLSRGIGELFF	TGTGCTAGCAGCTTATCCCGAGGGATCGGGGAGCTGTTTTTT
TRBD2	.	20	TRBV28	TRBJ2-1	CASTIGYGLAAQSSYNEQFF	TGTGCCAGCACTATAGGGTACGGACTAGCGGCTCAGAGCTCCTACAATGAGCAGTTCTTC
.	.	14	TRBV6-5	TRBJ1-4	CASSYGGAQEKLFF	TGTGCCAGCAGTTACGGGGGCGCTCAGGAAAAACTGTTTTTT
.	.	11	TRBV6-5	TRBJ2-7	CASGHSYEQYF	TGTGCCAGTGGACACTCCTACGAGCAGTACTTC
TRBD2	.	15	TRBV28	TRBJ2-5	CASSSGGLTKETQYF	TGTGCCAGCAGTTCGGGGGGGCTAACTAAAGAGACCCAGTACTTC
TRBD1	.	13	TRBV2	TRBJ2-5	CASRQGVVETQYF	TGTGCCAGCAGACAGGGGGTGGTAGAGACCCAGTACTTC
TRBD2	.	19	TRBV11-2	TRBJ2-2	CASSLRGGRGGLYTGELFF	TGTGCCAGCAGCTTACGTGGCGGGCGGGGGGGACTTTACACCGGGGAGCTGTTTTTT
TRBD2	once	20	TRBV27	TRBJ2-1	CASSIRTSGGLLSSYNEQFF	TGTGCCAGCAGTATCCGGACTAGCGGGGGACTCCTAAGCTCCTACAATGAGCAGTTCTTC
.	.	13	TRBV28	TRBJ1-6	CASRTQGYSPLHF	TGTGCCAGCAGAACACAGGGTTACTCACCCCTCCACTTT
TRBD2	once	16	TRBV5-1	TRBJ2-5	CASSLVTSGTQKTQYF	TGCGCCAGCAGCTTGGTGACTAGCGGGACTCAGAAGACCCAGTACTTC
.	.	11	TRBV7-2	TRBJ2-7	CASSYKYEQYF	TGTGCCAGCAGCTACAAGTACGAGCAGTACTTC
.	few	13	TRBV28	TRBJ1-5	CASSLVQNQPQHF	TGTGCCAGCAGTTTGGTCCAGAATCAGCCCCAGCATTTT
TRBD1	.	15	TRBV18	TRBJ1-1	CASSPADRGTVEAFF	TGTGCCAGCTCACCAGCGGACAGGGGGACGGTTGAAGCTTTCTTT
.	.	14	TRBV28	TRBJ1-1	CASSLWPTGTEAFF	TGTGCCAGCAGTTTATGGCCAACGGGGACTGAAGCTTTCTTT
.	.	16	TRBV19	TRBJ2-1	CASSPKRRFTGYEQFF	TGTGCCAGTAGTCCAAAGCGGCGTTTCACGGGGTATGAGCAGTTCTTC
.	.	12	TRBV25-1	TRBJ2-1	CASSGQNNEQFF	TGTGCCAGCAGTGGACAGAACAATGAGCAGTTCTTC
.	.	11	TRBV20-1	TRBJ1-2	CSARRGYGYTF	TGCAGTGCCCGTAGGGGGTATGGCTACACCTTC
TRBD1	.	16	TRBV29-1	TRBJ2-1	CSVLWMKGQGGNEQFF	TGCAGCGTTTTGTGGATGAAGGGACAGGGAGGCAATGAGCAGTTCTTC
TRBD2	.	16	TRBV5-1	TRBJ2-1	CASSLNLAGDRGEQFF	TGCGCCAGCAGCTTGAATCTGGCGGGAGATCGGGGTGAGCAGTTCTTC